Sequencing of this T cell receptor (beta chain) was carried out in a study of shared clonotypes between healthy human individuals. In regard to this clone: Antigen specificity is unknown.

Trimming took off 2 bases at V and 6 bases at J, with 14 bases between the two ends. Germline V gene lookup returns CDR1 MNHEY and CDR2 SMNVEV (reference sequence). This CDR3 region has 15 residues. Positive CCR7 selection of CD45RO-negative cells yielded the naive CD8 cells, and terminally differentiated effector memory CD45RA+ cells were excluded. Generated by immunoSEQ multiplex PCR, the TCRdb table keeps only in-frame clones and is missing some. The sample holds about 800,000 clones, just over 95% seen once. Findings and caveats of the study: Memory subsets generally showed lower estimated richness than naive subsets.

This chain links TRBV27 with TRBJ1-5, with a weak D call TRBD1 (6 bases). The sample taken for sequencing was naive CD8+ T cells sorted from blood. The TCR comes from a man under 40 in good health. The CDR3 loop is CASSLNNRAGQPQHF. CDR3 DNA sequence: TGTGCCAGCAGTTTAAACAACAGGGCCGGTCAGCCCCAGCATTTT.